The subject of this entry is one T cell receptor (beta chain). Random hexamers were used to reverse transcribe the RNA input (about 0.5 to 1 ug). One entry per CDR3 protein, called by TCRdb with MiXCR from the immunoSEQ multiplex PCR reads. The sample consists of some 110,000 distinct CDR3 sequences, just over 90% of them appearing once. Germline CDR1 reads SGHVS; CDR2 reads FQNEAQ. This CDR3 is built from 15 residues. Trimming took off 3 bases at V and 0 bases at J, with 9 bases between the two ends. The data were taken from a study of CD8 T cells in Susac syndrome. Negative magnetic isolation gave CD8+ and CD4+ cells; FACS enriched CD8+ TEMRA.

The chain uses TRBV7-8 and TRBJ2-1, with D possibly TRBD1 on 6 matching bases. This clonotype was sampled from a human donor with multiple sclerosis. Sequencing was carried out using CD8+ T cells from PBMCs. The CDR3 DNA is TGTGCCAGCAGCTTGGACAGAAGCTCCTACAATGAGCAGTTCTTC. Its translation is CASSLDRSSYNEQFF.